The 24 T cell receptor beta chains reported below all come from one sample, sequenced in a study of CD8+CD57+ T cells in acquired aplastic anemia. Using genomic DNA as the template, TCR beta VDJ and CDR3 profiling was carried out. TCRdb re-called the reads through MiXCR, storing one row per CDR3 protein. This table has about 160,000 distinct CDR3 sequences, 65% to 75% appearing once. Those patients picked for sequencing had displayed CD8+CD57+ cell expansion on flow cytometry. Sequenced: sorted CD4+, CD8+, or CD8+CD57+ T cells (not recorded which) from PBMCs. The receptors originated from a human donor with aplastic anemia.

The chain recombines TRBV11-2 with TRBJ2-5, with TRBD2 matching 11 bases. The germline CDR1 and CDR2 sequences are SGHAT and FQNNGV. The CDR3 sequence is 16 residues long. After removal of 8 bases from V and 1 base from J, the junction contained 9 bases not matched to a gene. CDR3 region: CASRHPGLAAQETQYF. DNA of the CDR3: TGTGCCAGCCGGCACCCGGGACTAGCGGCCCAAGAGACCCAGTACTTC.

This clonotype was seen once. The J gene is TRBJ2-3, the V gene TRBV7-9; D not certain. V was pared by 2 bases and J by 6 bases, with 12 bases between. The CDR3 is 14 residues long. Germline CDR1 SEHNR, CDR2 FQNEAQ (reference sequence). The CDR3 sequence is CASSLLSARDTQYF. The CDR3 DNA follows: TGTGCCAGCAGCTTATTAAGTGCGAGGGATACGCAGTATTTT.

V gene TRBV7-9 combines with J gene TRBJ1-2, with a weak D call TRBD1 (5 bases). The V end was cut by 1 base, the J end by 11 bases, with 11 bases between. The germline V gene has CDR1 SEHNR and CDR2 FQNEAQ (reference sequence). CDR3 length: 12 residues. The chain's CDR3 is CASSLDGAVYTF. The CDR3 nucleotides are TGTGCCAGCAGCTTAGATGGGGCTGTATACACCTTC.

The DNA for the CDR3 is TGTGCCAGCAGCGAATCGCCTCAAGAGACCCAGTACTTC. Protein sequence: CASSESPQETQYF. This chain links TRBV9 with TRBJ2-5; the D is unclear. The CDR3 totals 13 residues. CDR1 is SGDLS and CDR2 is YYNGEE in the germline V gene. V was clipped by 3 bases and J by 2 bases, with 8 bases between them.

As concerns this clonotype: The germline gene is not matched at one end of the junction; a read error may be the cause. The genes are TRBV10-2 and TRBJ1-1; D remains unclear. The germline V gene has CDR1 WSHSY and CDR2 SAAADI. The CDR3 contains 14 residues. This CDR3 is CAISESGRNTEAFF. CDR3 nucleotides: TGCGCCATCAGTGAGTCCGGGCGTAACACTGAAGCTTTCTTT.

This rearrangement joins TRBV24-1 to TRBJ2-3; D ambiguous. Deletions cut 3 bases from V and 9 bases from J, with 0 bases between. This CDR3 spans 9 amino acids. Germline loops: CDR1 KGHDR, CDR2 SFDVKD. The CDR3 protein is CATSDTQYF. The CDR3, as DNA: TGTGCCACCAGTGATACGCAGTATTTT.

The genes are TRBV7-2 and TRBJ2-7, with D perhaps given as TRBD1 or TRBD2 (7 bases each). V shed 4 bases and J shed 5 bases, with 18 bases lying between them. The germline gives CDR1 SGHTA, CDR2 FQGNSA. The CDR3 contains 15 residues. CDR3: CASSSFRTGLDEQYF. CDR3 sequence (DNA): TGTGCCAGCAGCTCGTTTCGGACAGGACTAGACGAGCAGTACTTC.

This rearrangement joins TRBV7-9 to TRBJ1-1, with D hard to call. The germline V and J ends were trimmed by 5 bases and 4 bases, with 14 bases remaining between them. Germline V gene lookup returns CDR1 SEHNR and CDR2 FQNEAQ (reference sequence). The length of the CDR3 is 14 residues. As DNA, the CDR3 is TGTGCCAGCAGCAGACCCCGGACGACCACTGAAGCTTTCTTT. This sequence encodes CASSRPRTTTEAFF.

The chain links TRBV19 to TRBJ1-6; possible D gene TRBD1, 5 bases. V dropped 6 bases and J dropped 10 bases, with 13 bases sitting between them. CDR1 is LNHDA, CDR2 SQIVND, per germline (reference sequence). The CDR3 totals 13 residues. CDR3 nucleotide sequence: TGTGCCAGTAGAACAACAGGCGGCTCACCCCTCCACTTT. Protein product: CASRTTGGSPLHF.

The chain has TRBV10-3 and TRBJ1-2, with D unresolved. Trimming pared 3 bases from V and 8 bases from J, leaving 13 bases between. CDR3 size: 13 residues. Per the germline V gene, CDR1 is ENHRY and CDR2 is SYGVKD. CDR3 loop: CAISERRGRGYTF. As DNA, the CDR3 is TGTGCCATCAGTGAAAGGCGTGGTCGCGGCTACACCTTC.

V gene TRBV19 combines with J gene TRBJ1-5; 7 bases align to TRBD1. The V segment lost 5 bases and the J segment 2 bases; nucleotides outside the gene matches: 6. This CDR3 region has 15 residues. Germline lookup yields CDR1 LNHDA and CDR2 SQIVND (reference sequence). This CDR3 reads CASSWAGGGNQPQHF. The DNA of the CDR3 is TGTGCCAGTAGTTGGGCAGGGGGAGGCAATCAGCCCCAGCATTTT.

The chain employs TRBV7-2 and TRBJ2-7, with D uncertain. This CDR3 region has 13 residues. From germline, CDR1 is SGHTA and CDR2 FQGNSA. The V end was cut by 0 bases, the J end by 6 bases, with 9 bases between. CDR3 in amino acids: CASSLASVGEQYF. CDR3 DNA sequence: TGTGCCAGCAGCTTAGCGTCGGTAGGCGAGCAGTACTTC. Looking up the rest from reference TRBV7-2 and TRBJ2-7 gives the full variable domain: GAGVSQSPSNKVTEKGKDVELRCDPISGHTALYWYRQSLGQGLEFLIYFQGNSAPDKSGLPSDRFSAERTGGSVSTLTIQRTQQEDSAVYLCASSLASVGEQYFGPGTRLTVT.

This clonotype was counted between two and nine times. The V gene is TRBV24-1, the J gene TRBJ1-3; D might be TRBD1 (5 bases). V was shortened by 3 bases and J by 2 bases, with 13 bases between the two germline ends. Per germline, CDR1 KGHDR and CDR2 SFDVKD. There are 16 residues in the CDR3. The CDR3 sequence is CATSDPSTVPGNTIYF. Written as DNA, the CDR3 is TGTGCCACCAGTGATCCTTCGACAGTTCCTGGAAACACCATATATTTT.

The rearrangement uses TRBV7-9 and TRBJ1-4, with D possibly TRBD1 on 5 matching bases. The germline V gene encodes CDR1 SEHNR and CDR2 FQNEAQ (reference sequence). CDR3 length: 13 amino acids. V gave up 5 bases and J gave up 7 bases, with 11 bases separating them. CDR3 sequence reads: CASSRGGSEKLFF. DNA for the CDR3: TGTGCCAGCAGCAGGGGAGGGAGTGAAAAACTGTTTTTT.

This CDR3 is CASTTWGQSNYGYTF. The CDR3 DNA is TGTGCCAGCACCACTTGGGGACAGTCTAACTATGGCTACACCTTC. J is TRBJ1-2 and V is TRBV28; the match to TRBD1 covers 7 bases. V lost 7 bases and J lost 0; bases outside the gene matches: 8. The CDR3 has 15 residues. CDR1 MDHEN and CDR2 SYDVKM come from the germline V gene.

This chain connects TRBV29-1 to TRBJ1-4, with TRBD1 matching over 10 bases. Trimming cost V 6 bases and J 8 bases; bases outside gene matches: 6. Germline CDR1 is SQVTM and CDR2 is ANQGSEA. CDR3 length: 13 amino acids. The CDR3 sequence is CSVRQGAAEKLFF. The DNA of the CDR3 is TGCAGCGTCCGACAGGGGGCGGCGGAAAAACTGTTTTTT.

V usage is TRBV19 and J usage is TRBJ2-7; no clear D. There are 14 residues in the CDR3. Trimming pared 4 bases from V and 0 bases from J, leaving 10 bases between. The germline gives CDR1 LNHDA, CDR2 SQIVND (reference sequence). CDR3 sequence reads: CASSTDSSSYEQYF. DNA for the CDR3: TGTGCCAGTAGTACCGACTCGAGCTCCTACGAGCAGTACTTC.

The J gene is TRBJ1-1, the V gene TRBV7-6, with D possibly TRBD1 on 5 matching bases. Trimming took off 6 bases at V and 1 base at J, with 15 bases between the two ends. This CDR3 spans 15 amino acids. The germline CDR1 and CDR2 sequences are SGHVS and FNYEAQ. The CDR3 DNA sequence: TGTGCCAGCAGTGACCTGGGACTGACGAACACTGAAGCTTTCTTT. This gives the protein CASSDLGLTNTEAFF.

The table lists this clonotype with a few counts. The chain couples TRBV7-9 to TRBJ2-3; D remains ambiguous. The CDR3 sequence is 13 residues long. From germline, CDR1 is SEHNR and CDR2 FQNEAQ (reference sequence). V lost 3 bases to trimming and J lost 2 bases, with 6 bases between them. The DNA for the CDR3 is TGTGCCAGCAGCTTGTATCCCACAGATACGCAGTATTTT. Its translation: CASSLYPTDTQYF.

In its sample, this clonotype was seen a few times. V is TRBV2 and J is TRBJ1-6; no clear D gene. Per germline, CDR1 SNHLY and CDR2 FYNNEI. Trimming shortened V by 6 bases and J by 8 bases, and 14 bases separated the two germline ends. This CDR3 has 14 residues. CDR3 protein: CASSKTGYDSPLHF. CDR3 in DNA: TGTGCCAGCAGCAAAACGGGGTATGATTCACCCCTCCACTTT.

The J gene is TRBJ1-1, the V gene TRBV10-2; D unclear. Per germline, CDR1 WSHSY and CDR2 SAAADI. V lost 11 bases, J lost 0 bases, and 13 bases lay in between. The CDR3 runs 13 residues. CDR3 in amino acids: CAGLEQMNTEAFF. The DNA of the CDR3 is TGCGCCGGCCTTGAGCAGATGAACACTGAAGCTTTCTTT.

The sample holds many counts of this clonotype. The chain combines TRBV7-6 with TRBJ1-5; D perhaps matches TRBD1 (6 bases). Germline V gives CDR1 SGHVS, CDR2 FNYEAQ. CDR3 size: 18 residues. Deletions cut 5 bases from V and 1 base from J, with 21 bases between. The CDR3 coding sequence is TGTGCCAGCAGCGACGCTCCCGGGGGGGCGAGCAGCAATCAGCCCCAGCATTTT. It is translated as CASSDAPGGASSNQPQHF. Looking up the rest from reference TRBV7-6 and TRBJ1-5 gives the full variable domain: GAGVSQSPRYKVTKRGQDVALRCDPISGHVSLYWYRQALGQGPEFLTYFNYEAQQDKSGLPNDRFSAERPEGSISTLTIQRTEQRDSAMYRCASSDAPGGASSNQPQHFGDGTRLSIL.

The J gene is TRBJ2-3, the V gene TRBV20-1; 11 bases map to TRBD2. The CDR3 is 17 amino acids. Germline CDR1 reads DFQATT; CDR2 reads SNEGSKA (reference sequence). Unmatched junction bases numbered 10, after V lost 5 bases and J lost 0 bases. The chain's CDR3 is CSAAVAGGGGSTDTQYF. CDR3 sequence (DNA): TGCAGTGCTGCAGTAGCGGGGGGGGGCGGGAGCACAGATACGCAGTATTTT.

The chain employs TRBV15 and TRBJ1-1; D call uncertain. The ends were cut back, 5 bases at V and 0 bases at J, with 10 bases in the middle. CDR1 is LNHNV and CDR2 is YYDKDF in the germline V gene (reference sequence). The CDR3 consists of 14 residues. The CDR3 region is CATSFREMNTEAFF. CDR3 bases: TGTGCCACCAGCTTCCGGGAAATGAACACTGAAGCTTTCTTT.